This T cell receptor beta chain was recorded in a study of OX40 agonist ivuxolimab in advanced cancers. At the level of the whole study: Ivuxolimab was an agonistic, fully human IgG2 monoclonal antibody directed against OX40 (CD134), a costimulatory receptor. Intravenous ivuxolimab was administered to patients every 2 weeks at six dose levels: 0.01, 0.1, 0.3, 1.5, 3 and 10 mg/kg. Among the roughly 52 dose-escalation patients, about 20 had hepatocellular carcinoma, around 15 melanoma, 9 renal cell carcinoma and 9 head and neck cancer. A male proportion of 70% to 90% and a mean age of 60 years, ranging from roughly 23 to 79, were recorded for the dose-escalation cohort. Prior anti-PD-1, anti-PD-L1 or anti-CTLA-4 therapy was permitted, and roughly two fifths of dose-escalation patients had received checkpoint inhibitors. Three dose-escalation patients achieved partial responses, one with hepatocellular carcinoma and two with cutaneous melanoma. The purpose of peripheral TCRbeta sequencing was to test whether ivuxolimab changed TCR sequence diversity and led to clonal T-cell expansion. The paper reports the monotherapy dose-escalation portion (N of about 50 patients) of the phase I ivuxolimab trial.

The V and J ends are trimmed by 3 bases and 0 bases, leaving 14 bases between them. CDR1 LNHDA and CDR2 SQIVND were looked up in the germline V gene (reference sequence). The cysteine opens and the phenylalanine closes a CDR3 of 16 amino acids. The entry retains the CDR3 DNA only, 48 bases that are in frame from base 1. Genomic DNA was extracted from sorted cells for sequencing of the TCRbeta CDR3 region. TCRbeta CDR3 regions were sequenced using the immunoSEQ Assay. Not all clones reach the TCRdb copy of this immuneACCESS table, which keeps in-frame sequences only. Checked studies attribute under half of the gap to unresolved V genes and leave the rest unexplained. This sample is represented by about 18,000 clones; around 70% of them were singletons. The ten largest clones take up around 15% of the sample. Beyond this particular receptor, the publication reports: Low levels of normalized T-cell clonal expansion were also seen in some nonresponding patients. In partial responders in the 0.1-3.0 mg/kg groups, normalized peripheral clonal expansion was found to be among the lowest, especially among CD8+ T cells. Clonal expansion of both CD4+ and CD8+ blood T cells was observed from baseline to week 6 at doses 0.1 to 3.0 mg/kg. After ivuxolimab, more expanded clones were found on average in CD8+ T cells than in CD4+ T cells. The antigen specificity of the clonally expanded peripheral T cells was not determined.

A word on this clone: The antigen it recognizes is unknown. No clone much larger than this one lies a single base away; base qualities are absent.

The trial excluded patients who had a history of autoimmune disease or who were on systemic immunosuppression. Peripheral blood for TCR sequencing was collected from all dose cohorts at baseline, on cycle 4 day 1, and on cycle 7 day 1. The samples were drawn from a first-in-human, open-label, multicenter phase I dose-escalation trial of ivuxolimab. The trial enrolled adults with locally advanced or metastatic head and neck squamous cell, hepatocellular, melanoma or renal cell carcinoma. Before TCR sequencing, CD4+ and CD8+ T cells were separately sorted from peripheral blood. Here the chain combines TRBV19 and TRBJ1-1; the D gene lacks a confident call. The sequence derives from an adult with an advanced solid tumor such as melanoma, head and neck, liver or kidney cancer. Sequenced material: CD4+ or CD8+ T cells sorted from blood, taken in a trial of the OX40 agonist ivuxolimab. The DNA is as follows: TGTGCCAGTAGTATTTTTTTGGGTCAGGTGAACACTGAAGCTTTCTTT. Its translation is CASSIFLGQVNTEAFF.